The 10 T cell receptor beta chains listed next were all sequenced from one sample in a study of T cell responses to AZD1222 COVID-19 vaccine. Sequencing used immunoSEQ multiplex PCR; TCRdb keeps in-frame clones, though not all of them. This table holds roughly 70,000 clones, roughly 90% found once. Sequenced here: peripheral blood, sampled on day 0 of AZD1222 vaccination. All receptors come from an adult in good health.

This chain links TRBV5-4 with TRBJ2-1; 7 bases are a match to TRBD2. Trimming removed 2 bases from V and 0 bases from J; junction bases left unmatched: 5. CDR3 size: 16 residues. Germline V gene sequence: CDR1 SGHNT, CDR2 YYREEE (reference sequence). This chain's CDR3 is CASSFGGGSSYNEQFF. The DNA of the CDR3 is TGTGCCAGCAGCTTTGGGGGGGGTAGCTCCTACAATGAGCAGTTCTTC.

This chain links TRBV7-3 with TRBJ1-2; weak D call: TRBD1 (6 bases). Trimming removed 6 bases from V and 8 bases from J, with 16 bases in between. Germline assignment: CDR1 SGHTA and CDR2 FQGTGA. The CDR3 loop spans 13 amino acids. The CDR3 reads CASSLGGRRGYTF. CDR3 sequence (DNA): TGTGCCAGCAGTCTCGGGGGGCGCCGGGGCTACACCTTC. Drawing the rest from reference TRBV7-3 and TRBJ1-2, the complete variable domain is GAGVSQTPSNKVTEKGKYVELRCDPISGHTALYWYRQSLGQGPEFLIYFQGTGAADDSGLPNDRFFAVRPEGSVSTLKIQRTERGDSAVYLCASSLGGRRGYTFGSGTRLTVV.

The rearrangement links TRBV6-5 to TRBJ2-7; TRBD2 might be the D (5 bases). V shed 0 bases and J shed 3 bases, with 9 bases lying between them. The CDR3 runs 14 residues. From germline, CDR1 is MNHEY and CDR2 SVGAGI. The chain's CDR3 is CASSYSRADYEQYF. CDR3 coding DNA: TGTGCCAGCAGTTACTCGAGGGCAGACTACGAGCAGTACTTC.

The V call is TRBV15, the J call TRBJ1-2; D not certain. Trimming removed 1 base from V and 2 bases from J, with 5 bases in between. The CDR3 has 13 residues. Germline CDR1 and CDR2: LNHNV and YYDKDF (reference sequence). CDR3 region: CATSRGGNYGYTF. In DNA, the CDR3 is TGTGCCACCAGCAGAGGAGGGAACTATGGCTACACCTTC.

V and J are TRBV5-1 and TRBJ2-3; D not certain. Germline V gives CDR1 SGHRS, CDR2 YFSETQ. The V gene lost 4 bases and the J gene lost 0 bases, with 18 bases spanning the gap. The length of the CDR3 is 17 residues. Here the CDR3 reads CASSRYISDQSTDTQYF. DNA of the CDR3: TGCGCCAGCAGCAGGTACATCTCCGACCAAAGCACAGATACGCAGTATTTT.

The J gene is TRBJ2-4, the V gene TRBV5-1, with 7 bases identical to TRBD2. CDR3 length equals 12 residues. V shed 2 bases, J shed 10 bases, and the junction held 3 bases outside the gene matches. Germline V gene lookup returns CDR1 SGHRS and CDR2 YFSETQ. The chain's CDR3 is CASSLRGDIQYF. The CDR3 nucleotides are TGCGCCAGCAGCTTACGGGGGGATATTCAGTACTTC.

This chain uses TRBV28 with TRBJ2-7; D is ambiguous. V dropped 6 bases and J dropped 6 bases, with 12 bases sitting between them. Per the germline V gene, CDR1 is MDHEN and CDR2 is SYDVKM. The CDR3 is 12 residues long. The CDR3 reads CASSLGFGEQYF. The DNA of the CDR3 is TGTGCCAGCAGCCTAGGGTTTGGCGAGCAGTACTTC. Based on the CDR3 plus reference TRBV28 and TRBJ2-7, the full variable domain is DVKVTQSSRYLVKRTGEKVFLECVQDMDHENMFWYRQDPGLGLRLIYFSYDVKMKEKGDIPEGYSVSREKKERFSLILESASTNQTSMYLCASSLGFGEQYFGPGTRLTVT.

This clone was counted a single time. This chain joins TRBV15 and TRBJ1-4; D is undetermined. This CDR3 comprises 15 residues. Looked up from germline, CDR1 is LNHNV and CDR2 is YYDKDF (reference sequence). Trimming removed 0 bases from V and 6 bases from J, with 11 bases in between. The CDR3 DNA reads TGTGCCACCAGCAGAGATAATGGGCCCGATGAAAAACTGTTTTTT. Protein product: CATSRDNGPDEKLFF.

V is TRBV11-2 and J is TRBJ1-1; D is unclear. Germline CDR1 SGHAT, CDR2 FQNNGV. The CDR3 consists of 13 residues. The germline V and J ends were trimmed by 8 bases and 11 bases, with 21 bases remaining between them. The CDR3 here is CASSVRVDGNAFF. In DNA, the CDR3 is TGTGCCAGCTCAGTTCGGGTCGACGGGAATGCTTTCTTT. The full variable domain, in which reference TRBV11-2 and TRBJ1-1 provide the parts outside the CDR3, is EAGVAQSPRYKIIEKRQSVAFWCNPISGHATLYWYQQILGQGPKLLIQFQNNGVVDDSQLPKDRFSAERLKGVDSTLKIQPAKLEDSAVYLCASSVRVDGNAFFGQGTRLTVV.

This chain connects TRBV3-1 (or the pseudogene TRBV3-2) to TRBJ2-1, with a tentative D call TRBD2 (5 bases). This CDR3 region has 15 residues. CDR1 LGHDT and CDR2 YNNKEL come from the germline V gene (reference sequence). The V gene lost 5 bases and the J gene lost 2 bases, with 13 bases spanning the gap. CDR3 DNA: TGTGCCAGCAGCTCAGCGACTATTACCTACAATGAGCAGTTCTTC. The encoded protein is CASSSATITYNEQFF.